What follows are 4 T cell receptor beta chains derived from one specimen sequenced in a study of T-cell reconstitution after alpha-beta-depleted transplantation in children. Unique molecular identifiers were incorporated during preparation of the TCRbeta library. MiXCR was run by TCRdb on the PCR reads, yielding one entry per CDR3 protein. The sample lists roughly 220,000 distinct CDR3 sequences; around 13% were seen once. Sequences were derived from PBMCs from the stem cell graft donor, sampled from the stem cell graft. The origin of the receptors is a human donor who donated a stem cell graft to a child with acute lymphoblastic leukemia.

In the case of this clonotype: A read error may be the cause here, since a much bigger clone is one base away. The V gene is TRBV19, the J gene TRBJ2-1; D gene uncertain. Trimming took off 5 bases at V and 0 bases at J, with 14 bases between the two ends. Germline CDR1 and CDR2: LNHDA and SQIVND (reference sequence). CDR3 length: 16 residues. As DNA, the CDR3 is TGTGCCAGTAGTTTAACGGGCCGAAGCTCCTACAATGAGCAGTTCTTC. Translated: CASSLTGRSSYNEQFF.

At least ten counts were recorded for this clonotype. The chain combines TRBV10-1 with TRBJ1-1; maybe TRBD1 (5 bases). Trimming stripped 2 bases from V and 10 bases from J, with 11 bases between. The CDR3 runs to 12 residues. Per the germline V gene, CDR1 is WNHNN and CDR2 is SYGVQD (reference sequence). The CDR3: CASSEAGMAAFF. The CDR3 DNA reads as TGCGCCAGCAGTGAGGCAGGGATGGCAGCTTTCTTT.

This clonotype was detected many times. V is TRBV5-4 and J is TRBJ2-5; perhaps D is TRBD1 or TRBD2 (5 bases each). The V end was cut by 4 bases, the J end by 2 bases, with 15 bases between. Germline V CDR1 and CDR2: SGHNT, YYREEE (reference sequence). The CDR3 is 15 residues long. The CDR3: CASSEGLKGQETQYF. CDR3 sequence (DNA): TGTGCCAGCAGCGAGGGGTTAAAGGGGCAAGAGACCCAGTACTTC.

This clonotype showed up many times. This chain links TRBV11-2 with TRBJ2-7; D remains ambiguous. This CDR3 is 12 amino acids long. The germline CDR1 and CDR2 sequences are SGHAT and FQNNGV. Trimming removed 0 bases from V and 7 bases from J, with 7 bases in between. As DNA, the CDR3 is TGTGCCAGCAGCTTAGATCTATTTGAGCAGTACTTC. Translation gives CASSLDLFEQYF.